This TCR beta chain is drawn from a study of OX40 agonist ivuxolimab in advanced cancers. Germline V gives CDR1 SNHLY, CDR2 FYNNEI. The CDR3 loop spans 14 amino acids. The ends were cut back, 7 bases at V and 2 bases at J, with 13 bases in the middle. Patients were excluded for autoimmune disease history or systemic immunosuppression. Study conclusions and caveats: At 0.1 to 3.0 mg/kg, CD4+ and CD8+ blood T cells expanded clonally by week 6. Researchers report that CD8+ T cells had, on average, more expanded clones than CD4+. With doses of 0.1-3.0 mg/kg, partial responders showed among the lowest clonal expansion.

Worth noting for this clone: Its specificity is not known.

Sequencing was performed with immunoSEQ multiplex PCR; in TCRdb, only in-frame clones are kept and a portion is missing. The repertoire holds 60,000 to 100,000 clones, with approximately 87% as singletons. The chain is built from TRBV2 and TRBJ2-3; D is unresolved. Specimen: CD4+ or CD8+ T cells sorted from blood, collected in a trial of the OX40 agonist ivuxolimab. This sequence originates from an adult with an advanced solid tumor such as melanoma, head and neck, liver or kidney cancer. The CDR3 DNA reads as TGTGCCAGCAAGACCCCCCTGTCCACAGATACGCAGTATTTT. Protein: CASKTPLSTDTQYF.